This TCR beta chain was identified during a study of blood T cell repertoires in COVID-19. Study in general: COVID-19 samples from acute and convalescent phases originated in the United States, Italy and Spain. PBMCs, B-cell-depleted T cells, or T cells provided the cDNA or gDNA that made up the material.

Patients from Seattle were sampled longitudinally, starting during active infection. In the source study's methods: Reference gene primer amplification yielded estimated nucleated cell counts. Sequencing was performed with immunoSEQ multiplex PCR; in TCRdb, only in-frame clones are kept and a portion is missing. V, J and clone size are those of that table, while D and trimming were read from the DNA. The data hold under 250,000 clones, with approximately 85% observed a single time. The specimen sequenced was peripheral blood. This TCR was sampled from a woman in her 70s with COVID-19, enrolled during active disease.

CDR3 nucleotides: TGTGCCAGCAGTTGGGACAAGAGCGCTGGGGCCAACGTCCTGACTTTC. This sequence encodes CASSWDKSAGANVLTF. The J gene is TRBJ2-6, the V gene TRBV6-2 or TRBV6-3; the D gene is possibly TRBD1 (6 bases). The germline CDR1 and CDR2 sequences are MNHEY and SVGEGT. This CDR3 spans 16 amino acids. The V end was cut by 4 bases, the J end by 2 bases, with 12 bases between.